Below, 3 T cell receptor beta chains from the same sample are listed, as sequenced in a study of beta chain features in type 1 diabetes. Study results and limitations: Moderately but significantly shorter TCRB CDR3s were found in Type 1 diabetes patients in all four CD4+ subsets.

TCRB transcripts that were expressed got sequenced, as all of the isolated RNA had been reverse transcribed. Method: immunoSEQ multiplex PCR; TCRdb's copy keeps in-frame clones and lacks some. Found here are 100,000 to 150,000 clones, approximately 16% of them singletons; the top ten hold about 2.5%. These receptors have no known antigen. The sample taken for sequencing was central memory CD4+ T cells from blood. The receptor source for this set is a man younger than 45 with type 1 diabetes.

Only a few counts were recorded for this clone. The chain links TRBV7-2 to TRBJ2-4; unclear D gene. CDR1 is SGHTA and CDR2 is FQGNSA in the germline V gene. The CDR3 has 15 amino acids. Trimming removed 8 bases from V and 9 bases from J, with 23 bases in between. CDR3 sequence (DNA): TGTGCCAGCGCCCCAGGTTGGGATTTTGATGGCATTCAGTACTTC. It codes for CASAPGWDFDGIQYF.

This clone showed up just a few times. The genes are TRBV25-1 and TRBJ2-2, with D perhaps TRBD1 or TRBD2 (5 bases each). The CDR3 is 15 amino acids. V was trimmed by 3 bases and J by 6 bases, leaving 14 bases between them. The germline gives CDR1 MGHDK, CDR2 SYGVNS. The CDR3 here is CASSDGGLRAGELFF. Here the CDR3 DNA reads TGTGCCAGCAGTGATGGGGGTTTACGTGCCGGGGAGCTGTTTTTT.

Only a few counts were recorded for this clone. The chain employs TRBV7-2 and TRBJ2-5; TRBD1 is a possible D gene (5 bases). The CDR3 is 15 amino acids. Trimming pared 3 bases from V and 5 bases from J, leaving 16 bases between. Germline V gene data show CDR1 as SGHTA and CDR2 as FQGNSA. CDR3 sequence: CASSFGRVDTETQYF. CDR3 in DNA: TGTGCCAGCAGCTTTGGCAGGGTGGATACGGAGACCCAGTACTTC.